These 19 T cell receptor beta chains were all obtained from the same sample, sequenced in a study of control samples from healthy donors and cancer patients (dated by TCRdb to the early 2020s). Library prep was done by the immunoSEQ multiplex PCR assay. Imported from immuneACCESS, the table was reduced by TCRdb to in-frame sequences with V and J called. These copies leave out some clones; in studies compared against another copy, an unresolved V gene accounts for under half, and the cause of the remainder is not known. The sample includes 84,000 or so clones, with roughly 89% observed a single time. The ten largest account for about 16% of the sample. The sample consisted of blood. These receptors originate from a man aged 50-60 years in good health.

The CDR3 loop is CASSLPGGEKLFF. CDR3 DNA sequence: TGTGCCAGCAGCCTCCCAGGTGGTGAAAAACTGTTTTTT. The chain recombines TRBV5-5 with TRBJ1-4; D is undetermined. Germline CDR1 and CDR2: SGHKS and YYEKEE (reference sequence). Trimming cost V 4 bases and J 7 bases, with 11 bases left between them. The CDR3 contains 13 residues.

V usage is TRBV3-1 (or the pseudogene TRBV3-2) and J usage is TRBJ1-1, with D unresolved. From germline, CDR1 is LGHDT and CDR2 YNNKEL (reference sequence). The CDR3 is 16 amino acids. Trimming left V 5 bases short and J 4 bases short, with 20 bases between. The CDR3 region is CASSRYPPSIRTEAFF. As DNA, the CDR3 is TGTGCCAGCAGCAGGTACCCTCCTTCAATTCGCACTGAAGCTTTCTTT.

This sequence joins TRBV2 and TRBJ2-3; TRBD2 matches 8 bases. V lost 5 bases to trimming and J lost 3 bases; unmatched junction nucleotides: 7. The V gene's germline CDR1 is SNHLY and CDR2 FYNNEI. The CDR3 loop spans 15 amino acids. Here the CDR3 DNA reads TGTGCCAGCAGTATTCGGGGGGGCGATACAGATACGCAGTATTTT. Translating it yields CASSIRGGDTDTQYF.

This chain joins TRBV12-3 or TRBV12-4 and TRBJ2-7; no clear D. The CDR3 runs 11 residues. V lost 3 bases to trimming and J lost 6 bases, with 6 bases between them. This chain's CDR3 is CASSFGPEQYF. CDR3 DNA sequence: TGTGCCAGCAGTTTTGGACCCGAGCAGTACTTC.

V is TRBV27 and J is TRBJ1-4; 7 nucleotides agree with TRBD1. Germline V gene lookup returns CDR1 MNHEY and CDR2 SMNVEV (reference sequence). This CDR3 is built from 16 residues. The V segment lost 2 bases and the J segment 4 bases; nucleotides outside the gene matches: 7. CDR3 nucleotides: TGTGCCAGCAGTTTACGGAGGGACAGCGTTAATGAAAAACTGTTTTTT. As protein: CASSLRRDSVNEKLFF.

The chain is built from TRBV5-6 and TRBJ2-5, with D perhaps assigned TRBD1 or TRBD2 (5 bases each). CDR1 SGHDT and CDR2 YYEEEE come from the germline V gene. Trimming pared 3 bases from V and 3 bases from J, leaving 9 bases between. The CDR3 length is 13 residues. In DNA, the CDR3 is TGTGCCAGCAGCTCTGGGACCGAAGAGACCCAGTACTTC. Translation: CASSSGTEETQYF.

This chain joins TRBV10-3 and TRBJ2-2, with D tentatively TRBD1 (5 bases). Germline values: CDR1 ENHRY, CDR2 SYGVKD. With 5 bases removed from V and 1 base from J, the gap between germline ends came to 5 bases. The CDR3 covers 13 residues. The CDR3 loop reads CAISRGNTGELFF. Here the CDR3 DNA reads TGTGCCATCAGTAGGGGGAACACCGGGGAGCTGTTTTTT.

V gene TRBV18 combines with J gene TRBJ2-7; D tentatively reads TRBD1 or TRBD2 (5 bases each). Per germline, CDR1 KGHSH and CDR2 LQKENI. V was shortened by 3 bases and J by 0 bases, with 12 bases between the two germline ends. The CDR3 spans 15 residues. CDR3 residues: CASSPGPPSSYEQYF. For the CDR3, the DNA is TGTGCCAGCTCACCGGGACCTCCGAGCTCCTACGAGCAGTACTTC.

V and J are TRBV10-2 and TRBJ1-1; no firm D call. The germline gives CDR1 WSHSY, CDR2 SAAADI. The V end lost 5 bases, the J end lost 5 bases, and 12 bases lay between the germline ends. The CDR3 is made up of 13 amino acids. CDR3 DNA: TGCGCCAGCAGTCACGGACTGGATACTGAAGCTTTCTTT. Translation: CASSHGLDTEAFF.

This chain connects TRBV4-1 to TRBJ1-4, with TRBD1 identical over 10 bases. The CDR3 contains 15 residues. CDR1 MGHRA and CDR2 YSYEKL come from the germline V gene. J was trimmed by 4 bases and V by 4 bases; bases with no gene match: 3. The CDR3 DNA follows: TGCGCCAGCAGCCTAGGACAGGGGGATAATGAAAAACTGTTTTTT. Residues: CASSLGQGDNEKLFF.

CDR3 sequence (DNA): TGTGCCAGCAGCGATTCTGGGGCGGCAACTAATGAAAAACTGTTTTTT. Its protein is CASSDSGAATNEKLFF. This chain links TRBV7-9 with TRBJ1-4, with D perhaps matching TRBD1 (5 bases). Germline-derived CDR1 and CDR2 are SEHNR and FQNEAQ (reference sequence). The CDR3 sequence is 16 residues long. Trimming pared 5 bases from V and 0 bases from J, leaving 13 bases between.

The chain links TRBV4-3 to TRBJ1-5; D is ambiguous. The ends were cut back, 1 base at V and 4 bases at J, with 8 bases in the middle. This CDR3 spans 14 amino acids. The V gene's germline CDR1 is LGHNA and CDR2 YSLEER. The chain's CDR3 is CASSQVLGNQPQHF. The CDR3 bases are TGCGCCAGCAGCCAAGTCCTAGGGAATCAGCCCCAGCATTTT.

The chain links TRBV6-5 to TRBJ2-3; D not certain. The CDR3 has 10 amino acids. Germline V gene data show CDR1 as MNHEY and CDR2 as SVGAGI. V was cut by 8 bases and J by 6 bases, with 6 bases left in between. This CDR3 reads CASGMDTQYF. DNA of the CDR3: TGTGCCAGCGGGATGGATACGCAGTATTTT.

The chain is built from TRBV2 and TRBJ2-2; D is unclear. The CDR3 covers 13 residues. Germline loops: CDR1 SNHLY, CDR2 FYNNEI. The V and J ends lost 3 bases and 5 bases respectively, with 7 bases between them. The DNA for the CDR3 is TGTGCCAGCAGTGATGACGGTACCGGGGAGCTGTTTTTT. This codes for CASSDDGTGELFF.

V and J are TRBV12-3 or TRBV12-4 and TRBJ1-1, with D unresolved. The ends were cut back, 6 bases at V and 11 bases at J, with 16 bases in the middle. This CDR3 spans 12 amino acids. The DNA of the CDR3 is TGTGCCAGCAGCCACGTGCGCGGGTTGGCTTTCTTT. Translated: CASSHVRGLAFF.

The gene calls are TRBV2 and TRBJ1-1; a possible D gene is TRBD1 (6 bases). V was clipped by 5 bases and J by 4 bases, with 14 bases between them. The CDR3 is made up of 14 amino acids. The germline CDR1 and CDR2 sequences are SNHLY and FYNNEI. The CDR3 loop reads CASSTQGQGTEAFF. CDR3 DNA sequence: TGTGCCAGCAGTACGCAGGGGCAGGGCACTGAAGCTTTCTTT.

The J gene is TRBJ1-1, the V gene TRBV6-2 or TRBV6-3, with D tentatively TRBD1 (5 bases). The V end was cut by 0 bases, the J end by 4 bases, with 6 bases between. From germline, CDR1 is MNHEY and CDR2 SVGEGT. The CDR3 has 13 amino acids. DNA of the CDR3: TGTGCCAGCAGTTACTCAGGGGTCACTGAAGCTTTCTTT. The encoded protein is CASSYSGVTEAFF.

This rearrangement joins TRBV4-3 to TRBJ1-4; 9 nucleotides line up with TRBD1. This CDR3 region has 16 residues. Germline V CDR1 and CDR2: LGHNA, YSLEER. V lost 2 bases to trimming and J lost 8 bases; unmatched junction nucleotides: 9. In DNA form, the CDR3 reads TGCGCCAGCAGCCAACGTCCGGGACAGGGAAACGAAAAACTGTTTTTT. Translating it yields CASSQRPGQGNEKLFF.

The V and J genes are TRBV19 and TRBJ1-4; D ambiguous. Germline V gene sequence: CDR1 LNHDA, CDR2 SQIVND (reference sequence). The germline V and J ends were trimmed by 4 bases and 8 bases, with 11 bases remaining between them. CDR3 length equals 13 residues. Here the CDR3 reads CASSTRNSEKLFF. CDR3 DNA: TGTGCCAGTAGTACACGAAACAGCGAAAAACTGTTTTTT.